Following are 24 T cell receptor beta chains from one sample sequenced in a study of response to subunit inactivated influenza vaccine. TCRdb analysed the RT-PCR reads with MiXCR anew, one entry per CDR3 protein. The sample lists 450,000 to 600,000 distinct CDR3 sequences; approximately 7.8% were seen once. Sequencing used PBMCs from blood, obtained about 23 months after vaccination. These receptor sequences come from a man aged 45-69 years who received an inactivated influenza vaccine.

Ten or more counts support this clonotype. The chain employs TRBV5-1 and TRBJ2-6, with a tentative D call TRBD2 (6 bases). CDR1 and CDR2 from the germline V gene are SGHRS and YFSETQ. Trimming stripped 0 bases from V and 0 bases from J, with 13 bases between. CDR3 length equals 18 residues. In DNA form, the CDR3 reads TGCGCCAGCAGCTTGGCGGGGGATTACGTCTCTGGGGCCAACGTCCTGACTTTC. This gives the protein CASSLAGDYVSGANVLTF. Complete variable domain (other parts from reference TRBV5-1 and TRBJ2-6): KAGVTQTPRYLIKTRGQQVTLSCSPISGHRSVSWYQQTPGQGLQFLFEYFSETQRNKGNFPGRFSGRQFSNSRSEMNVSTLELGDSALYLCASSLAGDYVSGANVLTFGAGSRLTVL.

There are many counts of this clonotype. The gene calls are TRBV6-2 or TRBV6-3 and TRBJ1-2; D unresolved. The length of the CDR3 is 14 residues. The germline V gene has CDR1 MNHEY and CDR2 SVGEGT. V lost 6 bases and J 2 bases, leaving 13 bases between the germline ends. The DNA for the CDR3 is TGTGCCAGCAGCCGCACCGGACGGAACTATGGCTACACCTTC. It encodes CASSRTGRNYGYTF.

The rearrangement links TRBV5-1 to TRBJ2-5; TRBD2 agrees at 9 bases. This CDR3 comprises 17 residues. The junction had 7 bases not matched to a gene; V was cut back by 0 bases and J by 1 base. Looked up from germline, CDR1 is SGHRS and CDR2 is YFSETQ. CDR3 residues: CASSLALSGGRQETQYF. CDR3 coding DNA: TGCGCCAGCAGCTTGGCTCTTAGCGGGGGCCGCCAAGAGACCCAGTACTTC.

The chain employs TRBV5-1 and TRBJ1-2; the match to TRBD1 covers 7 bases. The V segment lost 2 bases and the J segment 8 bases; nucleotides outside the gene matches: 9. There are 14 residues in the CDR3. CDR1 SGHRS and CDR2 YFSETQ come from the germline V gene. The DNA for the CDR3 is TGCGCCAGCAGCTTTAGCCAGGGGGAAATGGGCTACACCTTC. This encodes CASSFSQGEMGYTF.

The rearrangement links TRBV7-8 to TRBJ2-3; D unresolved. The CDR3 spans 13 residues. Germline CDR1 and CDR2: SGHVS and FQNEAQ. Trimming cost V 9 bases and J 0 bases, with 10 bases left between them. CDR3 protein: CASRDLSTDTQYF. CDR3 nucleotides: TGTGCCAGTAGAGATCTTAGCACAGATACGCAGTATTTT. The entire variable domain, with the rest obtained from reference TRBV7-8 and TRBJ2-3, is as follows: GAGVSQSPRYKVAKRGQDVALRCDPISGHVSLFWYQQALGQGPEFLTYFQNEAQLDKSGLPSDRFFAERPEGSVSTLKIQRTQQEDSAVYLCASRDLSTDTQYFGPGTRLTVL.

This chain joins TRBV20-1 and TRBJ2-7; 7 nucleotides agree with TRBD1. In germline, CDR1 is DFQATT, CDR2 SNEGSKA (reference sequence). Unmatched junction bases numbered 14, after V lost 2 bases and J lost 4 bases. CDR3 length equals 16 residues. DNA of the CDR3: TGCAGTGCTAGAACCCCTCCGGGACAGCCTATATACGAGCAGTACTTC. Protein: CSARTPPGQPIYEQYF.

This clonotype came up many times. The rearrangement uses TRBV12-3 or TRBV12-4 and TRBJ1-6; no reliable D call. The CDR3 is 14 amino acids. Trimming took 5 bases from V and 7 from J, leaving 12 bases between them. CDR3 loop: CASSPPVPNSPLHF. For the CDR3, the DNA is TGTGCCAGCAGTCCGCCGGTTCCCAATTCACCCCTCCACTTT.

A remark on this clonotype: At one end the junction does not follow the germline gene, possibly because of a read error. This chain links TRBV5-1 with TRBJ2-7, with D perhaps matching TRBD1 (5 bases). The V gene's germline CDR1 is SGHRS and CDR2 YFSETQ. This CDR3 has 14 amino acids. CDR3 nucleotide sequence: TGCGCCAGCAGCTTGGGACAGTCCTCCTACGAGCTGTACTTC. Its translation: CASSLGQSSYELYF.

This clonotype was seen only a few times. J is TRBJ2-6 and V is TRBV28; 13 nucleotides match TRBD2. The CDR3 length is 21 residues. Losses at the gene ends were 3 bases for V and 0 bases for J; bases not matched to a gene: 11. Germline loops: CDR1 MDHEN, CDR2 SYDVKM. CDR3 DNA sequence: TGTGCCAGCAGTTTCCTAATTCCGGGACTAGCGGGGAACTCTGGGGCCAACGTCCTGACTTTC. Its protein product is CASSFLIPGLAGNSGANVLTF.

The CDR3 DNA sequence: TGTGCCAGCAACCCGAGGGGGTACAATGAGCAGTTCTTC. Translated, it gives CASNPRGYNEQFF. The V gene is TRBV9, the J gene TRBJ2-1; D might be TRBD1 (6 bases). The V and J ends lost 6 bases and 4 bases respectively, with 11 bases between them. This CDR3 is 13 amino acids long. The germline CDR1 and CDR2 sequences are SGDLS and YYNGEE.

In its sample, this clonotype was seen many times. J is TRBJ2-6 and V is TRBV28, with 8 bases that match TRBD1. The CDR3 is 18 amino acids. The trim removed 2 bases at V and 2 bases at J, leaving 8 bases unmatched. Germline V gene sequence: CDR1 MDHEN, CDR2 SYDVKM. CDR3 sequence (DNA): TGTGCCAGCAGTTTAAGGCAGGGGGCCGTACCTGGGGCCAACGTCCTGACTTTC. This sequence encodes CASSLRQGAVPGANVLTF.

CDR3: CASSSVTPANTGELFF. In DNA, the CDR3 is TGTGCCAGCTCAAGTGTTACACCTGCGAACACCGGGGAGCTGTTTTTT. The rearrangement links TRBV18 to TRBJ2-2; D is unresolved. V was pared by 5 bases and J by 0 bases, with 13 bases between. Germline V gene lookup returns CDR1 KGHSH and CDR2 LQKENI. CDR3 length equals 16 residues.

In its sample, this clonotype was seen a few times. The J gene is TRBJ2-3, the V gene TRBV11-1; D perhaps matches TRBD2 (6 bases). From germline, CDR1 is SGHAT and CDR2 FQDESV (reference sequence). V lost 5 bases, J lost 2 bases, and 17 bases lay in between. The CDR3 has 16 residues. For the CDR3, the DNA is TGTGCCAGCAGCCCCCTAACGGGCGGGGCCACAGATACGCAGTATTTT. It yields the protein CASSPLTGGATDTQYF. Filled out from reference TRBV11-1 and TRBJ2-3, the complete variable domain reads EAEVAQSPRYKITEKSQAVAFWCDPISGHATLYWYRQILGQGPELLVQFQDESVVDDSQLPKDRFSAERLKGVDSTLKIQPAELGDSAMYLCASSPLTGGATDTQYFGPGTRLTVL.

This clonotype was observed many times. The chain employs TRBV28 and TRBJ2-7; no firm D call. The CDR3 runs to 11 residues. Looked up from germline, CDR1 is MDHEN and CDR2 is SYDVKM. The V gene lost 5 bases and the J gene lost 6 bases, with 8 bases spanning the gap. Written as DNA, the CDR3 is TGTGCCAGCAGTAGTCCGTCCGAGCAGTACTTC. Encoded protein: CASSSPSEQYF.

This clonotype turned up a few times. The rearrangement uses TRBV12-3 or TRBV12-4 and TRBJ1-1; D is uncertain. The V gene lost 0 bases and the J gene lost 0 bases, with 11 bases spanning the gap. The CDR3 contains 16 residues. The chain's CDR3 is CASSLASAELNTEAFF. In DNA form, the CDR3 reads TGTGCCAGCAGTTTAGCGTCGGCGGAGCTGAACACTGAAGCTTTCTTT.

This clonotype showed up just once. The chain couples TRBV4-1 to TRBJ1-4; 7 bases are a match to TRBD1. The CDR3 covers 15 residues. The germline gives CDR1 MGHRA, CDR2 YSYEKL. V lost 6 bases and J lost 3; bases outside the gene matches: 7. Here the CDR3 reads CASRKNRGPNEKLFF. The CDR3 DNA reads as TGCGCCAGCAGGAAAAACAGGGGACCTAATGAAAAACTGTTTTTT.

This clonotype was recorded many times. The chain links TRBV5-1 to TRBJ2-7, with D possibly matching TRBD2 (6 bases). CDR3 size: 14 residues. Germline V gives CDR1 SGHRS, CDR2 YFSETQ. V was trimmed by 1 base and J by 2 bases, leaving 10 bases between them. As DNA, the CDR3 is TGCGCCAGCAGCTTGACGGCGGGGACCTACGAGCAGTACTTC. Translated: CASSLTAGTYEQYF.

This clonotype was counted only a few times. The chain uses TRBV7-2 and TRBJ2-1; 7 bases line up with TRBD1. CDR1 is SGHTA and CDR2 is FQGNSA in the germline V gene. Trimming at V came to 0 bases and at J to 9 bases, leaving 2 bases not matched to a gene. The CDR3 runs 13 residues. CDR3 region: CASSLATGTEQFF. The CDR3 region has the DNA TGTGCCAGCAGCTTAGCGACAGGGACTGAGCAGTTCTTC.

The chain couples TRBV11-2 to TRBJ2-7; D might be TRBD1 or TRBD2, each matching 5 bases. The V end lost 4 bases, the J end lost 7 bases, and 17 bases lay between the germline ends. Germline CDR1 and CDR2: SGHAT and FQNNGV. This CDR3 contains 14 residues. The CDR3 protein is CASSYKRWGSEQYF. The CDR3 region has the DNA TGTGCCAGCAGCTACAAAAGGTGGGGGTCGGAGCAGTACTTC.

This clonotype was counted only a few times. This chain connects TRBV19 to TRBJ2-3; D is unclear. From germline, CDR1 is LNHDA and CDR2 SQIVND (reference sequence). Trimming cost V 9 bases and J 6 bases, with 13 bases left between them. The CDR3 runs 12 residues. DNA of the CDR3: TGTGCCAGCAGAGTAGGGCTGGATACGCAGTATTTT. Encoded protein: CASRVGLDTQYF.

This clonotype has more than one count but fewer than ten. The chain couples TRBV3-1 to TRBJ1-3; D gene uncertain. V dropped 1 base and J dropped 2 bases, with 21 bases sitting between them. In germline, CDR1 is LGHDT, CDR2 YNNKEL (reference sequence). This CDR3 has 19 residues. CDR3: CASSQAAFGGPWAGNTIYF. The CDR3 nucleotides read TGTGCCAGCAGCCAAGCCGCTTTTGGTGGCCCCTGGGCTGGAAACACCATATATTTT. The full variable domain, completed using reference TRBV3-1 and TRBJ1-3, is DTAVSQTPKYLVTQMGNDKSIKCEQNLGHDTMYWYKQDSKKFLKIMFSYNNKELIINETVPNRFSPKSPDKAHLNLHINSLELGDSAVYFCASSQAAFGGPWAGNTIYFGEGSWLTVV.

V usage is TRBV12-3 or TRBV12-4 and J usage is TRBJ2-5; 14 bases fit TRBD2. The CDR3 runs 17 residues. V shed 3 bases and J 3 bases; nucleotides not matched to a gene: 6. This CDR3 reads CASSFRLAGGPEETQYF. As DNA, the CDR3 is TGTGCCAGCAGTTTCCGACTAGCGGGGGGGCCTGAAGAGACCCAGTACTTC.

V is TRBV7-9 and J is TRBJ1-4, with D possibly being TRBD1 (5 bases). Trimming left V 4 bases short and J 7 bases short, with 13 bases between. Germline assignment: CDR1 SEHNR and CDR2 FQNEAQ (reference sequence). The CDR3 consists of 14 residues. CDR3 sequence: CASSSGRGGEKLFF. Written as DNA, the CDR3 is TGTGCCAGCAGCTCTGGTCGCGGGGGTGAAAAACTGTTTTTT.

The chain couples TRBV2 to TRBJ2-1, with a tentative D call TRBD2 (6 bases). Trimming shortened V by 6 bases and J by 9 bases, and 12 bases separated the two germline ends. The CDR3 has 12 amino acids. Germline V lookup: CDR1 SNHLY, CDR2 FYNNEI. CDR3 bases: TGTGCCAGCAGAGGACTATTGGCTGAGCAGTTCTTC. This encodes CASRGLLAEQFF.